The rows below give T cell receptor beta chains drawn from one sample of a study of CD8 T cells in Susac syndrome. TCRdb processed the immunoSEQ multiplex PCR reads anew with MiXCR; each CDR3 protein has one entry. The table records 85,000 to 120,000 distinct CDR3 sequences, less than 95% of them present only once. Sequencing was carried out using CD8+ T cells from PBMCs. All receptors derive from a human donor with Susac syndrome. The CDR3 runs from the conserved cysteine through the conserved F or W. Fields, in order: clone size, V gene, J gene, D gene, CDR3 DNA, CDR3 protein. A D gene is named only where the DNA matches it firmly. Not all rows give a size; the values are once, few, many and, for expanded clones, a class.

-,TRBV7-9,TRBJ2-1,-,TGTGCCAGCAGCTTAGGGGACAATCAGGGGCAGTTCTTC,CASSLGDNQGQFF
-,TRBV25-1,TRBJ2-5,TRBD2,TGTGCCAGCAGTGAATCGGGGGGCCAAGAGACCCAGTACTTC,CASSESGGQETQYF
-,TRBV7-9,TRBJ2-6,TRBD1,TGTGCCAGCACTGTGATTTCGGGACAGGGGGCCGGTGGGGCCAACGTCCTGACTTTC,CASTVISGQGAGGANVLTF
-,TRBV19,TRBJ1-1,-,TGTGCCAGTAGTATTAGGGTTAACACTGAAGCTTTCTTT,CASSIRVNTEAFF
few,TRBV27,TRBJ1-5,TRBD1,TGTGCCAGCAGCCAAGGGACAGGGGACAATCAGCCCCAGCATTTT,CASSQGTGDNQPQHF
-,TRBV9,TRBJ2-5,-,TGTGCCAGCAGCGTCGACTGGACACAAGAGACCCAGTACTTC,CASSVDWTQETQYF
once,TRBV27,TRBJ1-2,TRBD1,TGTGCCAGCAGTCCCCAACGACAGGGAATGGTTGGCTACACCTTC,CASSPQRQGMVGYTF
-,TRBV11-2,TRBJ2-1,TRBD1,TGTGCCAGCAGCTTAGGTCCTAGCAGGGGGCCGTTCTTC,CASSLGPSRGPFF
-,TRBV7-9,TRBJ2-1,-,TGTGCCAGCAGCTTAAGCTACAATGAGCAGTTCTTC,CASSLSYNEQFF
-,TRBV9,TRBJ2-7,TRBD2,TGTGCCAGCAGCGAATCTACTAGCGGGACCACCTACGAGCAGTACTTC,CASSESTSGTTYEQYF
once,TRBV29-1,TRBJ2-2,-,TGCAGCGTTGATGGCGGGACCTACACCGGGGAGCTGTTTTTT,CSVDGGTYTGELFF
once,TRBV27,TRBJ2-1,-,TGTGCCAGCAGTAACAGGGTTACCGATGAGCAGTTCTTC,CASSNRVTDEQFF
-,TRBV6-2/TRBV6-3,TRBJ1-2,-,TGTGCCAGCAGTTTCTCAGTGGGAAATGGCTACACCTTC,CASSFSVGNGYTF
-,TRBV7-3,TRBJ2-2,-,TGTGCCAGCAGCCCATGGGACACACACACCGGGGAGCTGTTTTTT,CASSPWDTHTGELFF
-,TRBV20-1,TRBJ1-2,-,TGCAGTGCTAGAGACAGGGAAACCTATGGCTACACCTTC,CSARDRETYGYTF
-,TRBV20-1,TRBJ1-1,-,TGCAGTGCTAGGGTTGAAGCTTTCTTT,CSARVEAFF
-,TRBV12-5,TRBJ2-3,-,TGTGCTAGTGCCCTCCCCACAGATACGCAGTATTTT,CASALPTDTQYF
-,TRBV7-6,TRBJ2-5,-,TGTGCCAGCTCCGCTGCGGGGACCCAGTACTTC,CASSAAGTQYF
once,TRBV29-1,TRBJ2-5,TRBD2,TGCAGCGGGGGGGGACTAGCGGATCCTCAGCCTCAAGAGACCCAGTACTTC,CSGGGLADPQPQETQYF
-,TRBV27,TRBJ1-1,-,TGTGCCACCAAAGGTATAGAAACGAACACTGAAGCTTTCTTT,CATKGIETNTEAFF
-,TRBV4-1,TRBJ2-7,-,TGCGCCAGCAGCCAAGATCCAGGGGACGACGAGCAGTACTTC,CASSQDPGDDEQYF
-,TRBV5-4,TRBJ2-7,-,TGTGCCAGCAGTCCCCGGGACTCATCCTACGAGCAGTACTTC,CASSPRDSSYEQYF
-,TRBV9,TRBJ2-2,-,TGTGCCAGCCGGGGGATCACCGGGGAGCTGTTTTTT,CASRGITGELFF
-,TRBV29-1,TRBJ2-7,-,TGCAGCTCAGTCGTGGACCGCGAGCAGTACTTC,CSSVVDREQYF
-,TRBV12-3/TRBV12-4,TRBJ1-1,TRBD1,TGTGCCGGAGGACAGGGGGCAAATGAAGCTTTCTTT,CAGGQGANEAFF
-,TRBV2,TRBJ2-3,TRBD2,TGTGCCGGGGCCGGGAGGACAGATACGCAGTATTTT,CAGAGRTDTQYF
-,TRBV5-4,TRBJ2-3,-,TGTGCCAGCAGCCAGGACTCATACACAGATACGCAGTATTTT,CASSQDSYTDTQYF
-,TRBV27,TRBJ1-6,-,TGTGCCAGCAGTCTCTTCTATAATTCACCCCTCCACTTT,CASSLFYNSPLHF
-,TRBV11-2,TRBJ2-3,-,TGTGCCAGCAGCTTAGATCTTCGGGCGGGTACAGATACGCAGTATTTT,CASSLDLRAGTDTQYF
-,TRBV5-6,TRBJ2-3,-,TGTGCCAGCAGCTCGGAAACCGACACAGATACGCAGTATTTT,CASSSETDTDTQYF
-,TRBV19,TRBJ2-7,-,TGTGCCACCGTGCAGGGTTACGAGCAGTACTTC,CATVQGYEQYF
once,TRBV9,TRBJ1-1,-,TGTGCCAGCAGCGTAGCGAGAGGGCCGGAGACTGAAGCTTTCTTT,CASSVARGPETEAFF
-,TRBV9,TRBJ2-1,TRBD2,TGTGCCAGCAGCGTAGCAGCGGGGGGCTCCTACAATGAGCAGTTCTTC,CASSVAAGGSYNEQFF